This passage covers 23 T cell receptor beta chains from one sample sequenced in a study of shared clonotypes between healthy human individuals. The method was immunoSEQ multiplex PCR; TCRdb's version includes in-frame clones alone and lacks a portion of them. Here the sample spans about 2.3 million clones, 92% being singletons. The sequenced material came from naive CD4+ T cells from PBMCs. Stated subset: CD45RA+ positively selected. The receptor set was obtained from a man between 18 and 35 years old in good health. Some clones in this sample may be carry-over from other donors' samples.

The chain recombines TRBV11-1 with TRBJ2-5; 12 positions agree with TRBD2. This CDR3 has 15 residues. CDR1 is SGHAT and CDR2 is FQDESV in the germline V gene (reference sequence). V shed 3 bases, J shed 3 bases, and the junction held 2 bases outside the gene matches. CDR3 in amino acids: CASSLRLAGEETQYF. The CDR3 nucleotides read TGTGCCAGCAGCTTGAGACTAGCGGGAGAAGAGACCCAGTACTTC. Drawing the rest from reference TRBV11-1 and TRBJ2-5, the complete variable domain is EAEVAQSPRYKITEKSQAVAFWCDPISGHATLYWYRQILGQGPELLVQFQDESVVDDSQLPKDRFSAERLKGVDSTLKIQPAELGDSAMYLCASSLRLAGEETQYFGPGTRLLVL.

As for this clone: This specimen includes other DNA sequences encoding the same CDR3. The chain joins TRBV18 to TRBJ1-3, with no clear D. Germline V gives CDR1 KGHSH, CDR2 LQKENI. The CDR3 runs 14 residues. Trimming pared 3 bases from V and 0 bases from J, leaving 6 bases between. This CDR3 reads CASSPESSGNTIYF. In DNA form, the CDR3 reads TGTGCCAGCTCACCCGAATCCTCTGGAAACACCATATATTTT.

Notes on this clone: Other DNA sequences in the sample encode the same CDR3. J is TRBJ2-5 and V is TRBV28, with D perhaps being TRBD1 or TRBD2 (5 bases each). The CDR3 covers 14 residues. The V gene lost 5 bases and the J gene lost 5 bases, with 15 bases spanning the gap. Per germline, CDR1 MDHEN and CDR2 SYDVKM. CDR3 in amino acids: CASSLDRGRETQYF. The DNA of the CDR3 is TGTGCCAGCAGTCTCGACCGGGGACGGGAGACCCAGTACTTC.

This rearrangement joins TRBV7-6 to TRBJ2-1; 12 bases agree with TRBD2. V was pared by 5 bases and J by 4 bases, with 3 bases of the junction left unmatched. This CDR3 region has 15 residues. From germline, CDR1 is SGHVS and CDR2 FNYEAQ. The CDR3 sequence: CASSPGLAGYNEQFF. The CDR3 DNA sequence: TGTGCCAGCAGCCCAGGACTAGCGGGGTACAATGAGCAGTTCTTC.

In DNA form, the CDR3 reads TGTGCCAGCAGCTTGGCCAGCTCCTACGAGCAGTACTTC. The encoded protein is CASSLASSYEQYF. The chain recombines TRBV11-3 with TRBJ2-7; no firm D call. The CDR3 is 13 amino acids. Germline CDR1 SGHNT, CDR2 YENEEA. Trimming took 3 bases from V and 0 from J, leaving 6 bases between them.

The rearrangement joins TRBV18 to TRBJ2-3, with 7 bases aligning to TRBD1. Losses at the gene ends were 6 bases for V and 3 bases for J; bases not matched to a gene: 6. This CDR3 is built from 14 residues. The germline V gene has CDR1 KGHSH and CDR2 LQKENI. The CDR3 DNA follows: TGTGCCAGCTCGCACCGGGACAGTACAGATACGCAGTATTTT. It codes for CASSHRDSTDTQYF.

The rearrangement links TRBV5-8 to TRBJ1-2; 8 positions match TRBD1. V lost 0 bases, J lost 3 bases, and 4 bases stayed unmatched. The germline CDR1 and CDR2 sequences are SGHTS and YDEGEE. The CDR3 is made up of 15 amino acids. The CDR3, as DNA: TGTGCCAGCAGCTTGGACGGACAGGGCTACTATGGCTACACCTTC. This gives the protein CASSLDGQGYYGYTF.

This sequence joins TRBV7-6 and TRBJ2-1; D might be TRBD2 (6 bases). V lost 5 bases to trimming and J lost 7 bases, with 21 bases between them. The CDR3 has 16 residues. The germline CDR1 and CDR2 sequences are SGHVS and FNYEAQ. The CDR3 region is CASSRFGVSGLNEQFF. The CDR3 DNA is TGTGCCAGCAGCCGTTTCGGTGTTAGCGGATTAAATGAGCAGTTCTTC.

The J gene is TRBJ2-2, the V gene TRBV11-2, with D perhaps matching TRBD1 or TRBD2 (6 bases each). V was pared by 1 base and J by 7 bases, with 13 bases between. CDR3 size: 15 residues. CDR1 is SGHAT and CDR2 is FQNNGV in the germline V gene. CDR3 sequence: CASSLARGRNGELFF. The CDR3 nucleotides are TGTGCCAGCAGCTTAGCCCGGGGGCGAAACGGGGAGCTGTTTTTT.

The rearrangement links TRBV19 to TRBJ1-1; the D gene is possibly TRBD1 (5 bases). This CDR3 is built from 14 residues. The germline V and J ends were trimmed by 6 bases and 2 bases, with 13 bases remaining between them. CDR1 is LNHDA and CDR2 is SQIVND in the germline V gene (reference sequence). The CDR3 loop reads CASSVSGGNTEAFF. CDR3 bases: TGTGCCAGTAGCGTCTCGGGGGGTAACACTGAAGCTTTCTTT.

The V gene is TRBV28, the J gene TRBJ2-1, with unresolved D. Germline V gene data show CDR1 as MDHEN and CDR2 as SYDVKM. This CDR3 has 15 amino acids. V lost 2 bases and J 2 bases, leaving 10 bases between the germline ends. The CDR3 sequence is CASSLAEYAYNEQFF. The CDR3 DNA sequence: TGTGCCAGCAGTTTAGCCGAATACGCCTACAATGAGCAGTTCTTC.

The rearrangement uses TRBV5-1 and TRBJ2-1; no reliable D call. The CDR3 consists of 14 residues. V gave up 0 bases and J gave up 6 bases, with 10 bases separating them. Germline assignment: CDR1 SGHRS and CDR2 YFSETQ. The CDR3 nucleotides are TGCGCCAGCAGCTTGGTAGGACCTGTCAATGAGCAGTTCTTC. Residues: CASSLVGPVNEQFF.

The chain joins TRBV7-3 to TRBJ2-3, with a weak D call TRBD2 (5 bases). Germline CDR1 and CDR2: SGHTA and FQGTGA. Trimming left V 2 bases short and J 4 bases short, with 13 bases between. The CDR3 is 15 amino acids. The CDR3 DNA follows: TGTGCCAGCAGCTTAGGTTCGGGGAGAGCAGATACGCAGTATTTT. Translation: CASSLGSGRADTQYF.

The CDR3 here is CASSFLSSLRTDTQYF. The CDR3 DNA reads as TGTGCCAGCAGCTTCCTCAGTAGTTTACGCACAGATACGCAGTATTTT. This chain links TRBV7-8 with TRBJ2-3; the D is unclear. The germline CDR1 and CDR2 sequences are SGHVS and FQNEAQ. Trimming pared 3 bases from V and 1 base from J, leaving 14 bases between. The CDR3 sequence is 16 residues long.

The chain uses TRBV6-6 and TRBJ2-7, with 11 bases aligning to TRBD1. Losses at the gene ends were 5 bases for V and 6 bases for J; bases not matched to a gene: 6. There are 14 residues in the CDR3. The V gene's germline CDR1 is MNHNY and CDR2 SVGAGI (reference sequence). The CDR3, as DNA: TGTGCCAGCAGTGGGCGGACAGGGGGCAGCGAGCAGTACTTC. Its translation is CASSGRTGGSEQYF.

CDR3 sequence (DNA): TGCGCCAGACCCTCCCAGGCTAGCGGGAGGTACGCCGGGGAGCTGTTTTTT. Translating gives CARPSQASGRYAGELFF. The chain recombines TRBV5-1 with TRBJ2-2; 11 bases align to TRBD2. Germline V gives CDR1 SGHRS, CDR2 YFSETQ. CDR3 length equals 17 residues. V gave up 8 bases and J gave up 6 bases; unmatched junction bases: 15.

This clone appeared once. V gene TRBV7-3 combines with J gene TRBJ2-7, with D perhaps matching TRBD1 (7 bases). In germline, CDR1 is SGHTA, CDR2 FQGTGA. V lost 2 bases and J lost 4, with 15 bases in between. CDR3 length equals 15 residues. The CDR3 reads CASSLSSGGLYEQYF. In nucleotides, the CDR3 is TGTGCCAGCAGCTTATCATCAGGGGGGCTTTACGAGCAGTACTTC.

The chain carries TRBV19 and TRBJ2-7; 8 nucleotides line up with TRBD1. The CDR3 covers 14 residues. V lost 6 bases, J lost 6 bases, and 10 bases stayed unmatched. Germline loops: CDR1 LNHDA, CDR2 SQIVND (reference sequence). CDR3 loop: CASSDRTGPAEQYF. Written as DNA, the CDR3 is TGTGCCAGTAGCGACCGGACAGGGCCCGCCGAGCAGTACTTC.

The chain carries TRBV18 and TRBJ2-1; the match to TRBD1 covers 7 bases. The V and J ends lost 2 bases and 3 bases, in that order; junction bases with no gene match: 1. From germline, CDR1 is KGHSH and CDR2 LQKENI. The CDR3 extends over 14 amino acids. As DNA, the CDR3 is TGTGCCAGCTCACCAGGGGACAGCTACAATGAGCAGTTCTTC. It specifies CASSPGDSYNEQFF.

This chain uses TRBV6-5 with TRBJ2-1, with 12 bases matching TRBD2. There are 15 residues in the CDR3. CDR1 and CDR2 from the germline V gene are MNHEY and SVGAGI. Trimming at V came to 2 bases and at J to 8 bases, leaving 4 bases not matched to a gene. CDR3 in amino acids: CASSYRTSGTDEQFF. The DNA of the CDR3 is TGTGCCAGCAGTTACCGGACTAGCGGGACTGATGAGCAGTTCTTC.

The chain recombines TRBV6-1 with TRBJ1-2; TRBD1 matches 9 bases. V gave up 5 bases and J gave up 0 bases; unmatched junction bases: 1. This CDR3 has 14 amino acids. Germline values: CDR1 MNHNS, CDR2 SASEGT. The CDR3, as DNA: TGTGCCAGCAGTACAGGGGGCGCTAACTATGGCTACACCTTC. Its protein product is CASSTGGANYGYTF.

This clone showed up just a few times. This chain uses TRBV6-6 with TRBJ1-4, with 9 positions matching TRBD1. The CDR3 extends over 14 amino acids. Germline V lookup: CDR1 MNHNY, CDR2 SVGAGI (reference sequence). The trim removed 6 bases at V and 8 bases at J, leaving 7 bases unmatched. The CDR3 DNA sequence: TGTGCCAGCAGATTCTGGGACAGGGAAGAAAAACTGTTTTTT. Translated, it gives CASRFWDREEKLFF.

The gene calls are TRBV6-1 and TRBJ1-1, with D perhaps matching TRBD1 (5 bases). CDR1 and CDR2 (germline): MNHNS, SASEGT. Trimming removed 0 bases from V and 8 bases from J, with 10 bases in between. CDR3 length: 13 amino acids. The DNA of the CDR3 is TGTGCCAGCAGTGAAGCAGGGTGGGGGGAAGCTTTCTTT. Translated, it gives CASSEAGWGEAFF.